This T cell receptor (beta chain) was found in a study of blood T cell repertoires in COVID-19. Some clones are missing from TCRdb's copy, which holds only in-frame ones; the method was immunoSEQ multiplex PCR. The table includes approximately 400,000 clones, around four fifths detected once. Trimming took 8 bases from V and 5 from J; bases not matched to a gene: 9. Germline V gene lookup returns CDR1 GTSNPN and CDR2 SVGIG (reference sequence). CDR3 length equals 13 residues. This clone was counted only a few times. The sample comprised PBMCs or T cells enriched from blood (not recorded which). The rearrangement links TRBV30 to TRBJ1-2, with 9 bases aligning to TRBD1. This clonotype originated in a woman aged 45 to 65 who had recovered from COVID-19. As DNA, the CDR3 is TGTGCCAGCTTCGGGACAGGGCTTTATGGCTACACCTTC. Its protein is CASFGTGLYGYTF.